What follows describes a single TCR beta chain. Its antigen remains unknown. This entry is derived from a study of blood T cells in healthy people across ages. A second about 6 to 11 cycle PCR used barcoded and J-beta primers. Unique molecular identifiers of 12 random nucleotides labeled each cDNA. Using its own MiXCR run on the 5' RACE reads, TCRdb lists one record per CDR3 protein. The sample holds about 1.6 million distinct CDR3 sequences, about 32% seen once. Isolation recovered at least 7 million PBMCs from every sample. The CDR3 spans 15 residues. V dropped 2 bases and J dropped 4; count of bases not matched to a gene: 6. Germline lookup yields CDR1 MNHEY and CDR2 SVGAGI. Regarding the study as a whole: When set beside aged donors, long-lived donors presented more naive CD4+ cells and higher diversity. Donor CMV status, an unknown factor, possibly confounded changes in expanded clonotypes.

The material sequenced was blood. The TCR was taken from a woman in her 30s in good health. This chain joins TRBV6-5 and TRBJ2-3; 7 bases are shared with TRBD2. The CDR3 bases are TGTGCCAGCAGTTACGGAGCGGGGAGGTCAGATACGCAGTATTTT. Translation gives CASSYGAGRSDTQYF.